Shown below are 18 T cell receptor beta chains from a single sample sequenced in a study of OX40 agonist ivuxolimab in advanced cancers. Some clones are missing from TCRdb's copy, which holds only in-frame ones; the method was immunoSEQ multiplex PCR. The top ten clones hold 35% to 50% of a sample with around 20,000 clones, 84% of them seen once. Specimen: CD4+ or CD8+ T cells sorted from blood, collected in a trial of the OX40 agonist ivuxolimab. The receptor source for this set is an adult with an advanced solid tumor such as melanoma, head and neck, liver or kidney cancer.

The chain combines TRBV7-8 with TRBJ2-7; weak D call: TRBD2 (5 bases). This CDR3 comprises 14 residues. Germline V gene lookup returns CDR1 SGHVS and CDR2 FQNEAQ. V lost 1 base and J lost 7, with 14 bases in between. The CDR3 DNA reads TGTGCCAGCAGCTTAGGGGCTGTGTCGGGGGAGCAGTACTTC. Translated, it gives CASSLGAVSGEQYF.

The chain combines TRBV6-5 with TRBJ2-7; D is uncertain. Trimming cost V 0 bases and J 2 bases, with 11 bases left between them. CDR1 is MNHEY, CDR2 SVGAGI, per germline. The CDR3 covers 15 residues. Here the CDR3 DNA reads TGTGCCAGCAGTTACTCCCCGGACCGGGCCTACGAGCAGTACTTC. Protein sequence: CASSYSPDRAYEQYF.

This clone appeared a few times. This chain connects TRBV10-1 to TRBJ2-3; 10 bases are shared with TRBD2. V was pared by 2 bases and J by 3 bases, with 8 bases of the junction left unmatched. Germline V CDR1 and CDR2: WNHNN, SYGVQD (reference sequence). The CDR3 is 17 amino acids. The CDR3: CASSEIAGGRETDTQYF. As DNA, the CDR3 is TGCGCCAGCAGTGAGATAGCGGGGGGCCGGGAGACAGATACGCAGTATTTT.

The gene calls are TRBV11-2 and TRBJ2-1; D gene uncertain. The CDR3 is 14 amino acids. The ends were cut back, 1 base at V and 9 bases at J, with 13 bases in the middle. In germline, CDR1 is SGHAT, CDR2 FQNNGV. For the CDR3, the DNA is TGTGCCAGCAGCTTAGGGGCATACTCGGGTGAGCAGTTCTTC. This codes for CASSLGAYSGEQFF.

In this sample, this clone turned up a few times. In nucleotides, the CDR3 is TGTGCCAGCAGCTTAGTGTTGGGGCGACCCACGCCGCCTAATACGCAGTATTTT. This encodes CASSLVLGRPTPPNTQYF. This chain connects TRBV7-2 to TRBJ2-3; D might be TRBD1 (5 bases). This CDR3 comprises 18 residues. V lost 1 base and J 7 bases, leaving 24 bases between the germline ends. The germline V gene has CDR1 SGHTA and CDR2 FQGNSA.

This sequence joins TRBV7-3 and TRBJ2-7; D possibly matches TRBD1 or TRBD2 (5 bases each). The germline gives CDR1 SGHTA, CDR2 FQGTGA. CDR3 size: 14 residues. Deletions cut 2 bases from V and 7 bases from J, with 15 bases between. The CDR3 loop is CASSLGAVSGEQYF. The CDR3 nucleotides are TGTGCCAGCAGCTTAGGGGCTGTGTCGGGGGAGCAGTACTTC.

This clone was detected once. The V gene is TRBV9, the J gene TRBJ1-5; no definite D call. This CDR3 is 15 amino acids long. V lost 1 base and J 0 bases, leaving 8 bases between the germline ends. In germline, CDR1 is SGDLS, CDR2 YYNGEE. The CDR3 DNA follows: TGTGCCAGCAGCGTATCGGGGTATAGCAATCAGCCCCAGCATTTT. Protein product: CASSVSGYSNQPQHF.

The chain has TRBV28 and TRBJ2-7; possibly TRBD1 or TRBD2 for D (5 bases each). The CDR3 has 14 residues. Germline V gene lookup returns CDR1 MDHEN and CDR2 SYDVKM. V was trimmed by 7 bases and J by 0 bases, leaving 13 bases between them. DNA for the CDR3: TGTGCCAGCACATACAACGGGGCCTCCTACGAGCAGTACTTC. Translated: CASTYNGASYEQYF.

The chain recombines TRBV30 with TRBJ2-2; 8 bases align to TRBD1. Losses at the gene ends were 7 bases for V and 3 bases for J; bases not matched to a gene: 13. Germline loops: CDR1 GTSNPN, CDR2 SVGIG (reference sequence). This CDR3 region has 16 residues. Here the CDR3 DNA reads TGTGCCTCTACGTCCGAGGACAGGGCGTACACCGGGGAGCTGTTTTTT. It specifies CASTSEDRAYTGELFF. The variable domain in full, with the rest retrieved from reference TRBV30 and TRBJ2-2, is SQTIHQWPATLVQPVGSPLSLECTVEGTSNPNLYWYRQAAGRGLQLLFYSVGIGQISSEVPQNLSASRPQDRQFILSSKKLLLSDSGFYLCASTSEDRAYTGELFFGEGSRLTVL.

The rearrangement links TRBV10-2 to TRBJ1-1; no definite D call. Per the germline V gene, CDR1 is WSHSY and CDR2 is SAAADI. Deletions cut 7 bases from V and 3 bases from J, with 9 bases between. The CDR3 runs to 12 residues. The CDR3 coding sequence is TGCGCCAGCAAACACGGAGACACTGAAGCTTTCTTT. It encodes CASKHGDTEAFF.

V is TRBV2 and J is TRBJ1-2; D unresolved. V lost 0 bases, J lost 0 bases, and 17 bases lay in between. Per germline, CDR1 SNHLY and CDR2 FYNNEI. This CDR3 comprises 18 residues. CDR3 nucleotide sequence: TGTGCCAGCAGTGAAGCGCTTCGGCCTACAAGGGCTAACTATGGCTACACCTTC. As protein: CASSEALRPTRANYGYTF.

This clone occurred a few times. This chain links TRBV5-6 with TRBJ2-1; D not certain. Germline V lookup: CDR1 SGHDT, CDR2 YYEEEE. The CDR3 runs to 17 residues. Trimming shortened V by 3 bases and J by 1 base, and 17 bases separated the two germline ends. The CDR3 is CASSSSTRTGSYNEQFF. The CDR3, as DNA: TGTGCCAGCAGCTCCTCTACCCGGACGGGTTCCTACAATGAGCAGTTCTTC. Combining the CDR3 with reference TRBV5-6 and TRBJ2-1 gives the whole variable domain DAGVTQSPTHLIKTRGQQVTLRCSPKSGHDTVSWYQQALGQGPQFIFQYYEEEERQRGNFPDRFSGHQFPNYSSELNVNALLLGDSALYLCASSSSTRTGSYNEQFFGPGTRLTVL.

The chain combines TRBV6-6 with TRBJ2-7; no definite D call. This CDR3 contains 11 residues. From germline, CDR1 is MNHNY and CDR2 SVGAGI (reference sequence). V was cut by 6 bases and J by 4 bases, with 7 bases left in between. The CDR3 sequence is CASSSLYEQYF. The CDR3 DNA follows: TGTGCCAGCAGCTCTCTATACGAGCAGTACTTC.

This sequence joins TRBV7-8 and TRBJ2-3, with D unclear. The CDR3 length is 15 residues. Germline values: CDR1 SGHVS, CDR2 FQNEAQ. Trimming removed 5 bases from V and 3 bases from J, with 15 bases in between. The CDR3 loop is CASSNDPLATDTQYF. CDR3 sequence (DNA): TGTGCCAGCAGCAACGACCCCCTGGCGACAGATACGCAGTATTTT.

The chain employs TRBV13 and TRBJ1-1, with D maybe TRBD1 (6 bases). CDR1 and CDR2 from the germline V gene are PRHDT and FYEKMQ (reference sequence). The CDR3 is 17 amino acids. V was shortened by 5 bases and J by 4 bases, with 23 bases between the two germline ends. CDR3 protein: CASSQFAETGASTEAFF. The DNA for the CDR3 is TGTGCCAGCAGCCAGTTTGCGGAGACGGGGGCGAGCACTGAAGCTTTCTTT.

For the CDR3, the DNA is TGTGCCAGCAGCTTTGACACGAACACTGAAGCTTTCTTT. Translation gives CASSFDTNTEAFF. The chain has TRBV11-2 and TRBJ1-1, with unresolved D. The ends were cut back, 3 bases at V and 1 base at J, with 6 bases in the middle. The CDR3 is made up of 13 amino acids. Germline loops: CDR1 SGHAT, CDR2 FQNNGV.

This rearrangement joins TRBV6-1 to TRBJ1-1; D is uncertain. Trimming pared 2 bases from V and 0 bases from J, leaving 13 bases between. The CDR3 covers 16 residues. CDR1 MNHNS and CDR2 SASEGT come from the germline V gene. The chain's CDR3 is CASSELSAALNTEAFF. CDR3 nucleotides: TGTGCCAGCAGTGAACTGTCGGCAGCCCTGAACACTGAAGCTTTCTTT.

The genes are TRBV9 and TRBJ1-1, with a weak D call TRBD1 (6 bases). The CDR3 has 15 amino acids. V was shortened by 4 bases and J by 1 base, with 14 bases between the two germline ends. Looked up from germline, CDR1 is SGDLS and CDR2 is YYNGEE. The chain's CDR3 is CASSPTGGPNTEAFF. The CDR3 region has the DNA TGTGCCAGCAGCCCCACGGGGGGCCCGAACACTGAAGCTTTCTTT. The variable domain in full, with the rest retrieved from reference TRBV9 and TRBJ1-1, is DSGVTQTPKHLITATGQRVTLRCSPRSGDLSVYWYQQSLDQGLQFLIQYYNGEERAKGNILERFSAQQFPDLHSELNLSSLELGDSALYFCASSPTGGPNTEAFFGQGTRLTVV.